A single sample gave rise to the 7 T cell receptor beta chains below, sequenced in a study of T cell repertoires in cytomegalovirus infection. TCRdb passed the reads through MiXCR, listing each CDR3 protein once. Among 250,000 to 300,000 distinct CDR3 sequences, about 20% were seen once, and the ten largest hold under 25%. These receptors have no identified antigens. This specimen was cultured PBMCs, taken from culture after CMV antigen stimulation. These receptors all stem from a human donor in good health (CMV status not recorded). Some clones in this sample may be carry-over from other donors' samples.

This clonotype was seen only a few times. The chain has TRBV7-7 and TRBJ2-7; a possible D gene is TRBD1 (5 bases). There are 11 residues in the CDR3. The V end lost 10 bases, the J end lost 3 bases, and 10 bases lay between the germline ends. Germline loops: CDR1 SSHAT, CDR2 FNYEAQ (reference sequence). The CDR3 bases are TGTGCCAAGGACAACATCTACGAGCAGTACGTC. Its protein is CAKDNIYEQYV.

This clonotype was detected only a few times. The chain employs TRBV6-2 or TRBV6-3 and TRBJ2-1; D is unclear. Trimming took 7 bases from V and 3 from J, leaving 13 bases between them. This CDR3 contains 14 residues. Looked up from germline, CDR1 is MNHEY and CDR2 is SVGEGT. CDR3 nucleotide sequence: TGTGCCAGCACTGAGACCGAACTCTACAATGAGCAGTTCTTC. It codes for CASTETELYNEQFF.

This chain joins TRBV7-6 and TRBJ1-4; TRBD1 agrees at 11 bases. The trim removed 5 bases at V and 8 bases at J, leaving 7 bases unmatched. The germline CDR1 and CDR2 sequences are SGHVS and FNYEAQ. The CDR3 contains 15 residues. Here the CDR3 DNA reads TGTGCCAGCAGCCTCGGGACAGGGGGAGAAGAAAAACTGTTTTTT. This translates into CASSLGTGGEEKLFF.

This clonotype was detected a few times. The chain has TRBV2 and TRBJ2-7; 7 bases fit TRBD1. V was clipped by 6 bases and J by 0 bases; unmatched bases: 2. CDR3 length: 13 amino acids. Germline V gene lookup returns CDR1 SNHLY and CDR2 FYNNEI. The CDR3 nucleotides read TGTGCCAGCAGAAGACAGGGCTCCTACGAGCAGTACTTC. Encoded protein: CASRRQGSYEQYF. Together with reference TRBV2 and TRBJ2-7, the CDR3 gives the full variable domain: EPEVTQTPSHQVTQMGQEVILRCVPISNHLYFYWYRQILGQKVEFLVSFYNNEISEKSEIFDDQFSVERPDGSNFTLKIRSTKLEDSAMYFCASRRQGSYEQYFGPGTRLTVT.

The V and J genes are TRBV20-1 and TRBJ2-1; 10 bases are a match to TRBD1. The junction had 6 bases not matched to a gene; V was cut back by 5 bases and J by 8 bases. CDR1 and CDR2 (germline): DFQATT, SNEGSKA (reference sequence). The CDR3 loop spans 13 amino acids. CDR3 sequence: CSAHPGTGDEQFF. CDR3 DNA: TGCAGTGCTCACCCCGGGACAGGGGATGAGCAGTTCTTC.

This clonotype turned up a few times. The chain uses TRBV20-1 and TRBJ2-7, with TRBD2 matching 10 bases. Trimming at V came to 5 bases and at J to 6 bases, leaving 13 bases not matched to a gene. CDR3 length: 15 amino acids. The germline gives CDR1 DFQATT, CDR2 SNEGSKA (reference sequence). The CDR3 DNA reads TGCAGTGCTCTTAACCGGGGAGCGGGAGGGCTCGAGCAGTACGTC. It yields the protein CSALNRGAGGLEQYV.

In this sample, this clonotype turned up once. V and J are TRBV2 and TRBJ1-5, with D hard to call. There are 14 residues in the CDR3. V shed 6 bases and J shed 5 bases, with 14 bases lying between them. Germline V lookup: CDR1 SNHLY, CDR2 FYNNEI. CDR3 in DNA: TGTGCCAGCAGCAGTCAGACTATTGATCAGCCCCAGCATTTT. This codes for CASSSQTIDQPQHF.